These 4 T cell receptor beta chains were sequenced from one sample in a study of identifying expanded T cells in peripheral blood. This table comes from immunoSEQ multiplex PCR, and its TCRdb copy is limited to in-frame clones, with some not included. The table has 90,000 to 95,000 clones, 70% to 90% seen once. The sequenced sample was blood. These receptors all come from a person aged 18-70 years in good health.

J is TRBJ2-7 and V is TRBV15; D is undetermined. Germline assignment: CDR1 LNHNV and CDR2 YYDKDF (reference sequence). This CDR3 has 13 amino acids. V was clipped by 3 bases and J by 2 bases, with 8 bases between them. In DNA, the CDR3 is TGTGCCACCAGCAGGAACCCAACCTACGAGCAGTACTTC. This gives the protein CATSRNPTYEQYF.

V gene TRBV6-1 combines with J gene TRBJ1-1; D is uncertain. The CDR3 loop spans 14 amino acids. Germline V lookup: CDR1 MNHNS, CDR2 SASEGT. V lost 2 bases, J lost 1 base, and 8 bases lay in between. The CDR3 DNA sequence: TGTGCCAGCAGTGAATTTGGGGAGAACACTGAAGCTTTCTTT. It is translated as CASSEFGENTEAFF.

The chain links TRBV7-8 to TRBJ1-2, with D hard to call. Germline V gives CDR1 SGHVS, CDR2 FQNEAQ. The V end lost 0 bases, the J end lost 4 bases, and 12 bases lay between the germline ends. The CDR3 consists of 15 residues. The CDR3 region has the DNA TGTGCCAGCAGCTTAGCGATGTCCGCAAGCTATGGCTACACCTTC. It specifies CASSLAMSASYGYTF.

V gene TRBV25-1 combines with J gene TRBJ1-1; the match to TRBD1 covers 10 bases. The V segment lost 5 bases and the J segment 0 bases; nucleotides outside the gene matches: 12. CDR1 is MGHDK, CDR2 SYGVNS, per germline. This CDR3 has 18 amino acids. For the CDR3, the DNA is TGTGCCAGCAGTCAGGATCCGGGACAGGGGCCTTTGAACACTGAAGCTTTCTTT. Translated: CASSQDPGQGPLNTEAFF.